A single sample is the source of the 31 T cell receptor beta chains below, sequenced in a study of shared clonotypes between healthy human individuals. Some clones are missing from TCRdb's copy, which holds only in-frame ones; the method was immunoSEQ multiplex PCR. The table has more than 1.2 million clones, approximately 98.5% seen once. Specimen: naive CD4+ T cells sorted from blood. Documented subset: CD45RA+ positively selected. The receptor set was obtained from a man aged 25 to 40 in good health.

The chain joins TRBV28 to TRBJ1-1; no clear D gene. The ends were cut back, 10 bases at V and 2 bases at J, with 14 bases in the middle. The CDR3 runs 13 residues. Germline lookup yields CDR1 MDHEN and CDR2 SYDVKM. Here the CDR3 DNA reads TGTGCCATCGGAACCGGGCCTAACACTGAAGCTTTCTTT. Encoded protein: CAIGTGPNTEAFF.

This chain links TRBV29-1 with TRBJ2-2; TRBD2 is a possible D gene (6 bases). The CDR3 length is 15 residues. CDR1 is SQVTM and CDR2 is ANQGSEA in the germline V gene. The V end lost 6 bases, the J end lost 5 bases, and 19 bases lay between the germline ends. The CDR3 nucleotides read TGCAGCGTAACGGGGGATGGTGGTTTAACCGGGGAGCTGTTTTTT. Protein sequence: CSVTGDGGLTGELFF.

The chain carries TRBV5-1 and TRBJ2-2; 7 bases fit TRBD2. V lost 3 bases, J lost 4 bases, and 3 bases stayed unmatched. The CDR3 extends over 14 amino acids. CDR1 SGHRS and CDR2 YFSETQ come from the germline V gene. The CDR3 DNA sequence: TGCGCCAGCAGCTACCGCGGGAGCACCGGGGAGCTGTTTTTT. Its protein product is CASSYRGSTGELFF. The whole variable domain, filled in from reference TRBV5-1 and TRBJ2-2, reads KAGVTQTPRYLIKTRGQQVTLSCSPISGHRSVSWYQQTPGQGLQFLFEYFSETQRNKGNFPGRFSGRQFSNSRSEMNVSTLELGDSALYLCASSYRGSTGELFFGEGSRLTVL.

The chain couples TRBV23-1 to TRBJ1-5; D remains unclear. TRBV23-1 has ORF status, its function being uncertain. The CDR3 extends over 15 amino acids. V dropped 1 base and J dropped 0 bases, with 7 bases sitting between them. CDR3 sequence reads: CASSQFRSSNQPQHF. The CDR3, as DNA: TGCGCCAGCAGTCAATTTCGGTCTAGCAATCAGCCCCAGCATTTT.

V gene TRBV30 combines with J gene TRBJ2-7; 12 bases align to TRBD2. V lost 4 bases, J lost 6 bases, and 4 bases stayed unmatched. This CDR3 spans 13 amino acids. In germline, CDR1 is GTSNPN, CDR2 SVGIG (reference sequence). CDR3 in amino acids: CAWTSGRVREQYF. The DNA of the CDR3 is TGTGCCTGGACTAGCGGGAGGGTTCGCGAGCAGTACTTC.

The chain has TRBV5-1 and TRBJ1-5; D unclear. This CDR3 is 14 amino acids long. Trimming pared 0 bases from V and 9 bases from J, leaving 13 bases between. Germline values: CDR1 SGHRS, CDR2 YFSETQ. For the CDR3, the DNA is TGCGCCAGCAGCTTGGACAGCGCGTTCTGGCCCCAGCATTTT. Translation: CASSLDSAFWPQHF.

The chain links TRBV9 to TRBJ2-5, with 11 bases identical to TRBD1. The V segment lost 4 bases and the J segment 5 bases; nucleotides outside the gene matches: 4. Germline V gives CDR1 SGDLS, CDR2 YYNGEE. The CDR3 contains 14 residues. This chain's CDR3 is CASSPRTGGETQYF. As DNA, the CDR3 is TGTGCCAGCAGCCCAAGGACAGGGGGCGAGACCCAGTACTTC.

This chain links TRBV5-1 with TRBJ2-3, with 8 bases aligning to TRBD2. Germline CDR1 SGHRS, CDR2 YFSETQ. V trimming: 1 base; J trimming: 2 bases; junction bases outside the gene matches: 3. This CDR3 spans 15 amino acids. The CDR3 loop reads CASSLSGSHTDTQYF. The DNA for the CDR3 is TGCGCCAGCAGCTTGAGCGGGAGCCACACAGATACGCAGTATTTT. Complete variable domain (other parts from reference TRBV5-1 and TRBJ2-3): KAGVTQTPRYLIKTRGQQVTLSCSPISGHRSVSWYQQTPGQGLQFLFEYFSETQRNKGNFPGRFSGRQFSNSRSEMNVSTLELGDSALYLCASSLSGSHTDTQYFGPGTRLTVL.

This clone was observed a single time. The CDR3 protein is CASSVSPRLAGGSSGANVLTF. In DNA, the CDR3 is TGTGCCAGCAGCGTAAGTCCGAGACTAGCGGGAGGTAGCTCTGGGGCCAACGTCCTGACTTTC. This sequence joins TRBV9 and TRBJ2-6, with 13 bases lining up with TRBD2. This CDR3 has 21 residues. CDR1 and CDR2 (germline): SGDLS, YYNGEE. V dropped 1 base and J dropped 0; count of bases not matched to a gene: 10.

This sequence joins TRBV5-1 and TRBJ2-1, with 14 bases identical to TRBD2. J gave up 3 bases and V 0 bases, and 2 bases lay outside the gene matches. This CDR3 contains 17 residues. Germline assignment: CDR1 SGHRS and CDR2 YFSETQ. The CDR3 nucleotides are TGCGCCAGCAGCTTGGGGGGACTAGCGGGAGTCTACAATGAGCAGTTCTTC. Residues: CASSLGGLAGVYNEQFF.

The chain joins TRBV10-3 to TRBJ2-2; D is perhaps TRBD2 (5 bases). The length of the CDR3 is 15 residues. The germline V gene encodes CDR1 ENHRY and CDR2 SYGVKD. Deletions cut 3 bases from V and 6 bases from J, with 14 bases between. CDR3 bases: TGTGCCATCAGTGATTATGTGGGAGTGTCCGGGGAGCTGTTTTTT. This translates into CAISDYVGVSGELFF.

This clone was recorded only once. This rearrangement joins TRBV6-6 to TRBJ2-1; TRBD1 matches 8 bases. The CDR3 is 16 residues long. V dropped 2 bases and J dropped 7; count of bases not matched to a gene: 10. Germline V gives CDR1 MNHNY, CDR2 SVGAGI (reference sequence). This chain's CDR3 is CASSYTSTQGENEQFF. The CDR3 DNA follows: TGTGCCAGCAGTTACACTTCGACACAGGGGGAAAATGAGCAGTTCTTC.

In regard to this clone: Mismatch with germline at one junction end may stem from a read error. The chain couples TRBV19 to TRBJ2-7; 12 nucleotides align to TRBD2. The CDR3 consists of 18 residues. Germline assignment: CDR1 LNHDA and CDR2 SQIVND (reference sequence). In nucleotides, the CDR3 is TGTGCCAGTAGTATAGCCGGGACTAGCGGGTCGGCAGCCTATGAGCAGTACTTC. This encodes CASSIAGTSGSAAYEQYF.

This chain joins TRBV19 and TRBJ1-5; 9 nucleotides line up with TRBD1. This CDR3 comprises 14 residues. Per the germline V gene, CDR1 is LNHDA and CDR2 is SQIVND (reference sequence). The J segment lost 5 bases and the V segment lost 4 bases, leaving 3 bases of the junction unmatched. The CDR3 nucleotides are TGTGCCAGTAGTACCGGGACAGGGTATCAGCCCCAGCATTTT. This translates into CASSTGTGYQPQHF.

The chain is built from TRBV11-2 and TRBJ2-1; 9 bases match TRBD2. Germline assignment: CDR1 SGHAT and CDR2 FQNNGV. The CDR3 totals 19 residues. The J segment lost 7 bases and the V segment lost 2 bases, leaving 18 bases of the junction unmatched. DNA for the CDR3: TGTGCCAGCAGCTTAACAAGATCAGGCGGGAGCGGGAGGCGTAATGAGCAGTTCTTC. Translated, it gives CASSLTRSGGSGRRNEQFF. The full variable domain, in which reference TRBV11-2 and TRBJ2-1 provide the parts outside the CDR3, is EAGVAQSPRYKIIEKRQSVAFWCNPISGHATLYWYQQILGQGPKLLIQFQNNGVVDDSQLPKDRFSAERLKGVDSTLKIQPAKLEDSAVYLCASSLTRSGGSGRRNEQFFGPGTRLTVL.

V and J are TRBV28 and TRBJ2-4, with 7 bases matching TRBD1. The CDR3 runs to 15 residues. Trimming cost V 4 bases and J 0 bases; bases outside gene matches: 3. Per the germline V gene, CDR1 is MDHEN and CDR2 is SYDVKM. The CDR3 DNA follows: TGTGCCAGCAGTTCGGGACAGCTAGCCAAAAACATTCAGTACTTC. Translating it yields CASSSGQLAKNIQYF.

This rearrangement joins TRBV18 to TRBJ2-2; D gene unclear. The germline V gene encodes CDR1 KGHSH and CDR2 LQKENI. The CDR3 covers 13 residues. Trimming took off 3 bases at V and 6 bases at J, with 8 bases between the two ends. The CDR3 nucleotides read TGTGCCAGCTCACCGGGTGGAGCCGGGGAGCTGTTTTTT. Residues: CASSPGGAGELFF.

This chain connects TRBV4-3 to TRBJ1-5, with D tentatively TRBD1 (6 bases). In germline, CDR1 is LGHNA, CDR2 YSLEER. This CDR3 spans 14 amino acids. Trimming left V 1 base short and J 5 bases short, with 9 bases between. The CDR3 DNA reads TGCGCCAGCAGCCAAGGAGGGGGGGATCAGCCCCAGCATTTT. Amino acid sequence: CASSQGGGDQPQHF.

The V and J genes are TRBV18 and TRBJ2-3; D call uncertain. The germline V and J ends were trimmed by 5 bases and 0 bases, with 12 bases remaining between them. CDR3 length: 15 amino acids. Germline V gene data show CDR1 as KGHSH and CDR2 as LQKENI. DNA of the CDR3: TGTGCCAGCTCATCCTTACCTCCTAGCACAGATACGCAGTATTTT. It translates to CASSSLPPSTDTQYF.

The chain has TRBV27 and TRBJ2-1; 8 bases agree with TRBD2. The V gene's germline CDR1 is MNHEY and CDR2 SMNVEV (reference sequence). The CDR3 extends over 16 amino acids. With V trimmed by 6 bases and J by 7 bases, 14 bases remained unmatched. Here the CDR3 reads CASRTLGLADENEQFF. CDR3 DNA: TGTGCCAGCAGGACGCTTGGACTAGCTGACGAGAATGAGCAGTTCTTC.

V usage is TRBV30 and J usage is TRBJ2-3, with D hard to call. Trimming shortened V by 0 bases and J by 8 bases, and 18 bases separated the two germline ends. CDR3 length: 15 amino acids. CDR1 and CDR2 (germline): GTSNPN, SVGIG (reference sequence). The CDR3 DNA follows: TGTGCCTGGAGTGTACTTCCCGGACCGAAAGGTACGCAGTATTTT. It codes for CAWSVLPGPKGTQYF.

V gene TRBV7-9 combines with J gene TRBJ2-7; tentatively, D is TRBD2 (6 bases). Germline-derived CDR1 and CDR2 are SEHNR and FQNEAQ (reference sequence). The CDR3 sequence is 17 residues long. V was trimmed by 2 bases and J by 4 bases, leaving 21 bases between them. CDR3 DNA: TGTGCCAGCAGCTTACAACAGGTAGGCGGGACGGTGTACGAGCAGTACTTC. It is translated as CASSLQQVGGTVYEQYF.

The chain joins TRBV6-1 to TRBJ1-2; D gene ambiguous. Germline V gene data show CDR1 as MNHNS and CDR2 as SASEGT. The CDR3 totals 14 residues. V was clipped by 0 bases and J by 4 bases, with 9 bases between them. The CDR3 loop reads CASSEAVTGYGYTF. CDR3 DNA sequence: TGTGCCAGCAGTGAAGCAGTTACGGGCTATGGCTACACCTTC.

This chain uses TRBV6-1 with TRBJ2-7, with unresolved D. The CDR3 is 13 residues long. With 3 bases removed from V and 6 bases from J, the gap between germline ends came to 12 bases. Germline-derived CDR1 and CDR2 are MNHNS and SASEGT. CDR3 loop: CASSELLVSEQYF. CDR3 bases: TGTGCCAGCAGTGAGTTGCTGGTCTCCGAGCAGTACTTC.

The chain's CDR3 is CASSPTAGADTQYF. The CDR3 DNA sequence: TGTGCCAGCAGCCCAACCGCAGGGGCAGATACGCAGTATTTT. This chain links TRBV7-6 with TRBJ2-3; tentative D call: TRBD1 (6 bases). V shed 5 bases and J shed 4 bases, with 13 bases lying between them. Germline V gives CDR1 SGHVS, CDR2 FNYEAQ. The CDR3 is 14 amino acids.

The gene calls are TRBV27 and TRBJ1-2; D call uncertain. Deletions cut 2 bases from V and 0 bases from J, with 10 bases between. The CDR3 is 15 residues long. In germline, CDR1 is MNHEY, CDR2 SMNVEV (reference sequence). CDR3 DNA sequence: TGTGCCAGCAGTTTAAACGTTGGGGCTAACTATGGCTACACCTTC. Translation: CASSLNVGANYGYTF.

The chain is built from TRBV28 and TRBJ2-2; D may be TRBD1 or TRBD2 (5 bases each). The germline V gene has CDR1 MDHEN and CDR2 SYDVKM. The CDR3 sequence is 14 residues long. Trimming cost V 6 bases and J 4 bases, with 12 bases left between them. The CDR3 coding sequence is TGTGCCAGCAGGTTACCAGGGAGCACCGGGGAGCTGTTTTTT. Protein product: CASRLPGSTGELFF. Using reference TRBV28 and TRBJ2-2 for the parts outside the CDR3, the full variable domain is DVKVTQSSRYLVKRTGEKVFLECVQDMDHENMFWYRQDPGLGLRLIYFSYDVKMKEKGDIPEGYSVSREKKERFSLILESASTNQTSMYLCASRLPGSTGELFFGEGSRLTVL.

The rearrangement uses TRBV10-2 and TRBJ2-3; TRBD2 agrees at 9 bases. Losses at the gene ends were 3 bases for V and 4 bases for J; bases not matched to a gene: 8. CDR1 is WSHSY and CDR2 is SAAADI in the germline V gene. This CDR3 is 16 amino acids long. The CDR3 DNA is TGCGCCAGCAGTGAAGTGGCGGGAGGGCGGTCAGATACGCAGTATTTT. This encodes CASSEVAGGRSDTQYF.

This CDR3 reads CASSLAGAGSGNTIYF. In nucleotides, the CDR3 is TGTGCCAGCAGTCTAGCGGGGGCTGGCTCTGGAAACACCATATATTTT. The J gene is TRBJ1-3, the V gene TRBV28, with D perhaps TRBD1 (6 bases). Germline V CDR1 and CDR2: MDHEN, SYDVKM. Trimming took off 5 bases at V and 0 bases at J, with 14 bases between the two ends. The CDR3 is made up of 16 amino acids.

The genes are TRBV28 and TRBJ2-1; TRBD1 matches 10 bases. This CDR3 contains 14 residues. With V trimmed by 5 bases and J by 8 bases, 6 bases remained unmatched. Germline V gives CDR1 MDHEN, CDR2 SYDVKM. The CDR3 region is CASSDRDRGYEQFF. The CDR3 nucleotides are TGTGCCAGCAGTGACCGGGACAGGGGCTATGAGCAGTTCTTC.

This chain joins TRBV5-6 and TRBJ2-2, with 9 bases aligning to TRBD1. The CDR3 runs 17 residues. V shed 0 bases and J 4 bases; nucleotides not matched to a gene: 7. CDR1 and CDR2 (germline): SGHDT, YYEEEE. CDR3 coding DNA: TGTGCCAGCAGCTTGGGAACAGGGGGCGTCTCCACCGGGGAGCTGTTTTTT. This sequence encodes CASSLGTGGVSTGELFF.